A single sample is the source of the 22 T cell receptor beta chains below, sequenced in a study of blood T cell repertoires in COVID-19. Sequenced by immunoSEQ multiplex PCR; TCRdb stores in-frame clones only, minus some. The sample lists over 250,000 clones, 75% to 90% seen once, with around 2% in the top ten. Sequenced material: PBMCs or T cells enriched from blood (not recorded which). The origin of the receptors is a woman between 18 and 30 years old who had recovered from COVID-19.

This clone showed up just once. V usage is TRBV11-2 and J usage is TRBJ1-1; 8 positions agree with TRBD1. The CDR3 is 15 amino acids. J lost 5 bases, V lost 5 bases, and 10 bases had no gene match. Germline values: CDR1 SGHAT, CDR2 FQNNGV. As DNA, the CDR3 is TGTGCCAGCAGCGCCTCAGGGGGCGGAAGGACTGAAGCTTTCTTT. Translated, it gives CASSASGGGRTEAFF.

This chain joins TRBV7-8 and TRBJ1-1; D is unclear. This CDR3 comprises 15 residues. V lost 2 bases to trimming and J lost 0 bases, with 10 bases between them. CDR1 SGHVS and CDR2 FQNEAQ come from the germline V gene. The CDR3: CASSLPRGLNTEAFF. CDR3 DNA sequence: TGTGCCAGCAGCTTACCGCGGGGATTGAACACTGAAGCTTTCTTT.

Notes on this clone: The same CDR3 can be traced to other DNA sequences in this sample. CDR3 coding DNA: TGCAGTGCTAGAGGGGAGGGCTACACCTTC. Protein sequence: CSARGEGYTF. This chain uses TRBV20-1 with TRBJ1-2; D uncertain. Germline loops: CDR1 DFQATT, CDR2 SNEGSKA (reference sequence). This CDR3 is 10 amino acids long. V lost 1 base and J lost 8, with 5 bases in between.

This clone occurred a few times. This chain connects TRBV4-2 to TRBJ1-5, with D perhaps matching TRBD1 (5 bases). Germline assignment: CDR1 LGHNA and CDR2 YNFKEQ. V was shortened by 1 base and J by 6 bases, with 13 bases between the two germline ends. CDR3 length equals 15 residues. CDR3 bases: TGTGCCAGCAGCCAAGGGGCAGGGTCGAGTCAGCCCCAGCATTTT. Translated, it gives CASSQGAGSSQPQHF.

V and J are TRBV5-4 and TRBJ2-1, with TRBD2 matching 10 bases. Germline CDR1 is SGHNT and CDR2 is YYREEE (reference sequence). The V gene end was trimmed by 2 bases and the J gene end by 4 bases; junction bases not matched to a gene: 3. The CDR3 length is 15 residues. For the CDR3, the DNA is TGTGCCAGCAGCTTCACTAGCGGGGTGTACAATGAGCAGTTCTTC. Translating gives CASSFTSGVYNEQFF.

This chain uses TRBV5-5 with TRBJ1-1; unclear D gene. Germline values: CDR1 SGHKS, CDR2 YYEKEE (reference sequence). The germline V and J ends were trimmed by 1 base and 4 bases, with 8 bases remaining between them. This CDR3 spans 13 amino acids. CDR3 nucleotide sequence: TGTGCCAGCAGCTTGAACTATGGCACTGAAGCTTTCTTT. Translated: CASSLNYGTEAFF.

The rearrangement links TRBV7-9 to TRBJ1-6, with TRBD1 as a possible D gene (5 bases). CDR3 length: 15 amino acids. Trimming took off 5 bases at V and 8 bases at J, with 16 bases between the two ends. The germline CDR1 and CDR2 sequences are SEHNR and FQNEAQ (reference sequence). The CDR3, as DNA: TGTGCCAGCAGCCCGTCGGGGGGGGAGGATTCACCCCTCCACTTT. Encoded protein: CASSPSGGEDSPLHF. The full variable domain, in which reference TRBV7-9 and TRBJ1-6 provide the parts outside the CDR3, is DTGVSQNPRHKITKRGQNVTFRCDPISEHNRLYWYRQTLGQGPEFLTYFQNEAQLEKSRLLSDRFSAERPKGSFSTLEIQRTEQGDSAMYLCASSPSGGEDSPLHFGNGTRLTVT.

The chain uses TRBV6-5 and TRBJ2-7; TRBD2 aligns across 7 bases. CDR1 and CDR2 (germline): MNHEY, SVGAGI. CDR3 length: 15 amino acids. With 10 bases clipped from V and 3 bases from J, the junction kept 15 bases outside the gene matches. The CDR3 DNA follows: TGTGCCACCAATTCACCGGGACTAACAATCTACGAGCAGTACTTC. As protein: CATNSPGLTIYEQYF.

The chain recombines TRBV5-5 with TRBJ1-2, with 9 bases that match TRBD1. The CDR3 length is 16 residues. CDR1 is SGHKS, CDR2 YYEKEE, per germline (reference sequence). The V gene end was trimmed by 0 bases and the J gene end by 2 bases; junction bases not matched to a gene: 5. CDR3: CASSLGLGTGNYGYTF. For the CDR3, the DNA is TGTGCCAGCAGCTTGGGATTGGGGACAGGGAACTATGGCTACACCTTC.

The chain recombines TRBV10-2 with TRBJ2-3; 12 bases are shared with TRBD2. V shed 4 bases and J 0 bases; nucleotides not matched to a gene: 11. There are 19 residues in the CDR3. Germline V gene data show CDR1 as WSHSY and CDR2 as SAAADI. The DNA for the CDR3 is TGCGCCAGCAGTGGGCTACTAGCGGGGGGTGTTATTAGCACAGATACGCAGTATTTT. Its protein product is CASSGLLAGGVISTDTQYF.

The chain joins TRBV5-1 to TRBJ1-4; D possibly corresponds to TRBD1 (5 bases). Germline-derived CDR1 and CDR2 are SGHRS and YFSETQ. V was cut by 0 bases and J by 3 bases, with 6 bases left in between. The CDR3 is made up of 14 amino acids. CDR3: CASSLEGSNEKLFF. The CDR3 DNA reads TGCGCCAGCAGCTTGGAGGGGTCTAATGAAAAACTGTTTTTT.

V gene TRBV7-2 combines with J gene TRBJ2-7, with TRBD2 matching over 7 bases. After removal of 5 bases from V and 0 bases from J, the junction contained 4 bases not matched to a gene. The CDR3 length is 14 residues. Germline loops: CDR1 SGHTA, CDR2 FQGNSA. The CDR3 sequence: CASSIGGGSYEQYF. CDR3 sequence (DNA): TGTGCCAGCAGCATTGGCGGGGGCTCCTACGAGCAGTACTTC.

V usage is TRBV19 and J usage is TRBJ1-1; a weak D match, TRBD1 (5 bases). CDR3 length: 14 residues. V was cut by 6 bases and J by 1 base, with 12 bases left in between. In germline, CDR1 is LNHDA, CDR2 SQIVND (reference sequence). CDR3 nucleotide sequence: TGTGCCAGTAGGAAAGGGGAGGAGAACACTGAAGCTTTCTTT. Its protein is CASRKGEENTEAFF.

In its sample, this clone was seen a few times. The chain couples TRBV30 to TRBJ2-1; TRBD1 might be the D (6 bases). Germline V gene lookup returns CDR1 GTSNPN and CDR2 SVGIG (reference sequence). V gave up 4 bases and J gave up 9 bases, with 16 bases separating them. The CDR3 is made up of 13 amino acids. CDR3 sequence reads: CAWTSQGSGEQFF. The CDR3 DNA follows: TGTGCCTGGACTTCCCAGGGGTCCGGTGAGCAGTTCTTC.

The chain combines TRBV27 with TRBJ2-1; tentative D call: TRBD2 (7 bases). The CDR3 runs to 16 residues. Trimming stripped 0 bases from V and 8 bases from J, with 17 bases between. Germline V gene sequence: CDR1 MNHEY, CDR2 SMNVEV (reference sequence). The CDR3 DNA reads as TGTGCCAGCAGTTTATCGAGGAGGGGGGGCCTACATGAGCAGTTCTTC. Translating it yields CASSLSRRGGLHEQFF.

The chain is built from TRBV3-1 (or the pseudogene TRBV3-2) and TRBJ1-1; 8 bases map to TRBD1. CDR3 size: 16 residues. The J segment lost 1 base and the V segment lost 4 bases, leaving 8 bases of the junction unmatched. Germline CDR1 LGHDT, CDR2 YNNKEL (reference sequence). The CDR3 loop reads CASSPVTGTGNTEAFF. As DNA, the CDR3 is TGTGCCAGCAGCCCCGTAACCGGGACAGGGAACACTGAAGCTTTCTTT.

This clone showed up just once. The V gene is TRBV19, the J gene TRBJ2-3; 9 bases are shared with TRBD1. J gave up 2 bases and V 6 bases, and 9 bases lay outside the gene matches. The CDR3 spans 16 residues. Germline CDR1 reads LNHDA; CDR2 reads SQIVND (reference sequence). The CDR3: CASSRMTGGLTDTQYF. The CDR3 bases are TGTGCCAGTAGCAGAATGACAGGGGGACTCACAGATACGCAGTATTTT.

The V call is TRBV10-3, the J call TRBJ1-1; 9 nucleotides line up with TRBD1. The CDR3 has 14 amino acids. Per germline, CDR1 ENHRY and CDR2 SYGVKD. The junction had 4 bases not matched to a gene; V was cut back by 4 bases and J by 4 bases. The CDR3 sequence is CAISVGQGVTEAFF. The CDR3 nucleotides read TGTGCCATCAGTGTGGGACAGGGTGTCACTGAAGCTTTCTTT.

The rearrangement uses TRBV5-1 and TRBJ2-1; 13 bases are a match to TRBD2. The CDR3 consists of 17 residues. Germline V gene data show CDR1 as SGHRS and CDR2 as YFSETQ. Germline trimming cut 4 bases from V and 9 bases from J; bases unmatched to any gene: 13. CDR3 protein: CASSRDPTSGGAGEQFF. The CDR3 nucleotides read TGCGCCAGCAGCCGGGACCCTACTAGCGGGGGGGCTGGTGAGCAGTTCTTC.

The chain uses TRBV3-1 (or the pseudogene TRBV3-2) and TRBJ2-1, with no clear D. This CDR3 contains 15 residues. Trimming took 2 bases from V and 6 from J, leaving 14 bases between them. Germline values: CDR1 LGHDT, CDR2 YNNKEL (reference sequence). CDR3 in DNA: TGTGCCAGCAGCCAAACCCCCGCGATCGTCAATGAGCAGTTCTTC. It translates to CASSQTPAIVNEQFF.

A note on this clone: Other DNA variants within this sample encode the same CDR3. This chain joins TRBV5-1 and TRBJ2-5; no clear D gene. V lost 3 bases and J 1 base, leaving 10 bases between the germline ends. Germline V gene sequence: CDR1 SGHRS, CDR2 YFSETQ. The CDR3 runs 14 residues. In DNA, the CDR3 is TGCGCCAGCAGCTCAACTACCTTCCAAGAGACCCAGTACTTC. Translated, it gives CASSSTTFQETQYF.

This clone appeared once. The rearrangement joins TRBV6-5 to TRBJ2-7, with TRBD2 matching 12 bases. With 7 bases clipped from V and 6 bases from J, the junction kept 7 bases outside the gene matches. CDR1 is MNHEY, CDR2 SVGAGI, per germline. This CDR3 region has 14 residues. CDR3 residues: CASTSTSGGSEQYF. DNA for the CDR3: TGTGCCAGCACTTCCACTAGCGGGGGGAGCGAGCAGTACTTC.